This is a list of T cell receptor beta chains from one sample in a study of blood T cell repertoires in COVID-19. Only in-frame clones appear in the TCRdb table, and some are missing; sequencing was by immunoSEQ multiplex PCR. The data show 72,000 or so clones, approximately 85% seen once. The sequenced sample was peripheral blood. These TCRs come from a woman at least 80 years old with active or convalescent COVID-19. Both conserved end residues are part of each CDR3. D genes are given only for firm matches. Not all rows give a size; the values are once, few, many and, for expanded clones, a class.

>TRBV27|TRBJ2-7|-|-
TGTGCCAGCAGTTTTCCGGGACAAACCTACGAGCAGTACTTC
CASSFPGQTYEQYF
>TRBV11-2|TRBJ2-1|-|-
TGTGCCAGCAGCTTAGTTCCGTACAATGAGCAGTTCTTC
CASSLVPYNEQFF
>TRBV2|TRBJ2-2|TRBD1|-
TGTGCCAGCCGAGCGGGACAGGGAGGCGGGGAGCTGTTTTTT
CASRAGQGGGELFF
>TRBV6-5|TRBJ1-5|-|-
TGTGCCACCTCCTTGGCTGGCAATCAGCCCCAGCATTTT
CATSLAGNQPQHF
>TRBV5-5|TRBJ1-1|TRBD1|-
TGTGCCAGCAGCTTGGGGGGACAGGGGCTGAGCTTT
CASSLGGQGLSF
>TRBV5-1|TRBJ2-7|-|-
TGCGCCAGCAGCTTGGATGTAGGGAGGAGGAACGAGCAGTACTTC
CASSLDVGRRNEQYF
>TRBV6-2/TRBV6-3|TRBJ2-7|-|-
TGTGCCAGCAGTTACCCCATTGTGGGGCGCCGCACCTACGAGCAGTACTTC
CASSYPIVGRRTYEQYF
>TRBV19|TRBJ1-2|TRBD1|-
TGTGCCAGTAATCGGGACGGGACAGCCAACTATGGCTACACCTTC
CASNRDGTANYGYTF
>TRBV5-1|TRBJ2-2|-|-
TGCGCCAGCAGCCCCCAGGGCCCCGTCGGCACCGGGGAGCTGTTTTTT
CASSPQGPVGTGELFF
>TRBV15|TRBJ2-7|-|-
TGTGCCACCAGCAGAGACACGGCGGTTTCCTACGAGCAGTACTTC
CATSRDTAVSYEQYF
>TRBV6-5|TRBJ2-2|-|-
TGTGCCAGCAGTTACTCCCTCGCCGGGGAGCTGTTTTTT
CASSYSLAGELFF
>TRBV11-2|TRBJ1-1|-|-
TGTGCCAGCAGCTTATTTTTGGTAAAGCCCGAAGCTTTCTTT
CASSLFLVKPEAFF
>TRBV5-1|TRBJ1-1|TRBD1|few
TGCGCCAGCAGCGCCGGACAGGAGAACACTGAAGCTTTCTTT
CASSAGQENTEAFF
>TRBV15|TRBJ2-5|TRBD1|-
TGTGCCACCAGCAGAGGGGGGACAGGGGGCAGGGAGACCCAGTACTTC
CATSRGGTGGRETQYF
>TRBV7-2|TRBJ2-3|-|-
TGTGCCAGCAGCTTGGGGCGGGGGCATCGGTATTTT
CASSLGRGHRYF
>TRBV19|TRBJ1-6|TRBD1|-
TGTGCCAGTAGTATGGGGCAGGGGGATTCACCCCTCCACTTT
CASSMGQGDSPLHF
>TRBV5-1|TRBJ2-7|-|-
TGCGCCAGCAGCTTGGTCAGCTACGAGCAGTACTTC
CASSLVSYEQYF
>TRBV21-1|TRBJ1-6|-|-
TGTGCCAGCCCTGGACAGGGGTACGATTCACCCCTCCACTTT
CASPGQGYDSPLHF
>TRBV28|TRBJ1-2|TRBD1|-
TGTGCCAGCAGTTCCCCACTCACAGGGGGAAGTTTGTATGGCTACACCTTC
CASSSPLTGGSLYGYTF
>TRBV6-6|TRBJ2-6|TRBD2|-
TGTGCCAGCAGTCCCCGGGGGGCGCGGGGGGAGGCCAACGTCCTGACTTTC
CASSPRGARGEANVLTF
>TRBV3-1/TRBV3-2|TRBJ1-6|-|-
TGTGCCAGCAGCCAAGATGGGGGGTACTTCCCCCTCCACTTT
CASSQDGGYFPLHF
>TRBV5-6|TRBJ1-2|TRBD1|few
TGTGCCAGCAGCTTGGACAGGGGGCACAGAAACTATGGCTACACCTTC
CASSLDRGHRNYGYTF
>TRBV19|TRBJ1-6|-|once
TGTGCCAGTAGTAGAGACAGTGTTGATTCACCCCTCCACTTT
CASSRDSVDSPLHF
>TRBV3-1/TRBV3-2|TRBJ2-1|-|-
TGTGCCAGCAGCCAAGAGGCGGTCTGGCGACTGAGCTCCTACAATGAGCAGTTCTTC
CASSQEAVWRLSSYNEQFF
>TRBV7-2|TRBJ1-6|TRBD1|-
TGTGCCAGCAGCTTAGCCCGACAGGGACCTAATTCACCCCTCCACTTT
CASSLARQGPNSPLHF
>TRBV27|TRBJ1-1|-|few
TGTGCCAGCAGGGCTACAGTGAACACTGAAGCTTTCTTT
CASRATVNTEAFF
>TRBV11-2|TRBJ1-1|TRBD1|-
TGTGCCAGCAGCTTTGGCGGACAGGGAGGAACTGAAGCTTTCTTT
CASSFGGQGGTEAFF
>TRBV10-3|TRBJ2-7|-|-
TGTGCCATCAGTGACGGGGTTCTACCCTACGAGCAGTACTTC
CAISDGVLPYEQYF
>TRBV19|TRBJ1-4|-|-
TGTGCCAGTAGTATCCTCCTGGACAGCTTAAATGAAAAACTGTTTTTT
CASSILLDSLNEKLFF
>TRBV5-1|TRBJ2-3|-|-
TGCGCCAGCAGCTCACATACAGATACGCAGTATTTT
CASSSHTDTQYF
>TRBV21-1|TRBJ1-5|-|few
TGTGCCAGCTCCGAGCTTGGGGGGTACACTAGCAAGCCCCAGCATTTT
CASSELGGYTSKPQHF